This T cell receptor (beta chain) was identified in a study of T cells in localized non-small cell lung cancer (dated by TCRdb to the early 2020s). Regarding the research as a whole: Comparing tumors with uninvolved tumor-adjacent lungs, the study looked at the T cell repertoires of 200 to 250 patients with early-stage NSCLC. The cohort consisted of approximately 240 treatment-naive NSCLC patients whose localized lung tumors had been resected. The mean age of the NSCLC patients was under 70 years, with about 130 men and around 110 women. Broader findings and caveats from the paper: Longer overall survival was associated with higher blood T cell density, whereas shorter survival was associated with higher adjacent-lung clonality. Because the study design was exploratory, TCR variables were selected using unadjusted p-values without false-discovery rate correction. Uninvolved tumor-adjacent lung showed the highest T cell clonality, higher than tumor, which suggests more focused antigenic responses in the adjacent lung. A median of roughly 60 of the top 100 tumor clones turned up in the paired uninvolved adjacent lung, and 28 of those clones also ranked among the top 100 of that same adjacent lung. Multi-region tumor sequencing was not performed, so intratumor heterogeneity could not be excluded.

The immunoSEQ Assay was used to sequence TCR beta CDR3 regions from DNA. Under the source paper's analysis protocol: T cell density was computed as TCR beta template counts normalized to usable DNA estimated by amplifying housekeeping genes. Using the preseqR package, richness was estimated by extrapolating to 120,000 templates for tissue samples and 400,000 templates for PBMC samples. Clonality was defined by subtracting Pielou's evenness from one. Differential abundance testing on productive amino-acid clonotypes, with a minimum total count of 5 and an alpha of 0.1, was used to identify tissue-enriched TCRs. The Jaccard Index and the Morisita Overlap Index were used to quantify repertoire overlap between compartments. GLIPH clustered TCR beta CDR3s with public tetramer-defined viral CDR3s; viral motifs required at least three viral sequences plus V-gene enrichment. TCRdb re-hosts the immuneACCESS table, in-frame sequences only. Its copies lack some clones; in the studies checked, an unresolved V gene accounts for under half of them, and the cause for the rest is not known. V and J calls and clone size come straight from that table; D and trimming were deduced from the DNA. For this sample there are 25,000 to 35,000 clones; around 92% appear just once. Jointly, the top ten make up approximately 2.2% of the sample.

At diagnosis, peripheral blood, uninvolved tumor-adjacent lung and tumor were collected and stored as a combination of fresh-frozen and FFPE material. For TCR repertoire profiling, blood samples were analyzed as peripheral blood mononuclear cells. In the case of this clone: Its antigen is unknown. Base-call qualities are not available, and no considerably larger clone is one nucleotide away.

Source: peripheral blood, taken before any cancer treatment. This clonotype was sampled from a female donor of 60 years or more with stage I lung adenocarcinoma.

The CDR3 protein is CASSLDSASGGSGANVLTF. The DNA is TGTGCCAGCAGCTTGGATAGCGCTAGCGGGGGTTCTGGGGCCAACGTCCTGACTTTC. The sequence is built from TRBV5-5 and TRBJ2-6, and TRBD2 aligns with 10 junction nucleotides. The CDR3 contains 19 residues, cysteine and phenylalanine counted. Only the CDR3 portion is preserved as DNA: 57 bases, with reading frame beginning at the first base. Trimming leaves V shorter by 0 bases and J shorter by 1 base, with the junction holding 7 bases beyond the gene matches. CDR1 and CDR2 are drawn from the germline V gene (reference sequence): SGHKS, YYEKEE.